This T cell receptor beta chain emerged from a study of blood T cell repertoires in COVID-19. As for the study in general: Both acute and convalescent COVID-19 samples were obtained from the United States, Italy and Spain.

Followed over time, Seattle patients had been enrolled while infection was active. Between the trimmed V and J ends, which lost 1 base and 1 base, there was a span of 8 bases. This CDR3 comprises 14 residues. Germline lookup yields CDR1 SGDLS and CDR2 YYNGEE. Original handling: Counts of nucleated cells, estimated from reference gene primer amplification, were obtained. This table comes from immunoSEQ multiplex PCR, and its TCRdb copy is limited to in-frame clones, with some not included. V and J calls and clone size are given by that table; D and trimming were obtained from the DNA. The table has about 150,000 clones, 70% to 90% seen once; the top ten hold 8.3%.

This receptor was taken from a woman aged 60-75 years with COVID-19, enrolled during active disease. The sequencing sample was made of peripheral blood. V and J are TRBV9 and TRBJ1-1; D may be TRBD1 (5 bases). The CDR3 region has the DNA TGTGCCAGCAGCGTATTACAGGAGAACACTGAAGCTTTCTTT. Encoded protein: CASSVLQENTEAFF.